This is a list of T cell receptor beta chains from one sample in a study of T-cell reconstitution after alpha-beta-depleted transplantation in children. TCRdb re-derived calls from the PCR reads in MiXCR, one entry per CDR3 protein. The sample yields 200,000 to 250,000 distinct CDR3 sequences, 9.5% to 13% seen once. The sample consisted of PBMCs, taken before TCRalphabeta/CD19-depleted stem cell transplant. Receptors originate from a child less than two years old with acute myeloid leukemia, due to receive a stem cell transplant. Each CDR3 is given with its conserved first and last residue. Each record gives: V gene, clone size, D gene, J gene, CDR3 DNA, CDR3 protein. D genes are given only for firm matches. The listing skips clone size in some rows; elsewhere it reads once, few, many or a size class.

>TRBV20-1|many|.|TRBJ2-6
TGCAGTGCCCCGATCTCTGGGGCCAACGTCCTGACTTTC
CSAPISGANVLTF
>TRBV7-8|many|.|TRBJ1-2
TGTGCCAGCAGCTCCAATTTTGACAAAAACTATGGCTACACCTTC
CASSSNFDKNYGYTF
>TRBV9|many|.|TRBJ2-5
TGTGCCAGCAGCGTAGACGTGAGCCGGGAGACCCAGTACTTC
CASSVDVSRETQYF
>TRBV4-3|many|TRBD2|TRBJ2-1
TGCGCCAGCAGCCAAGAGACGGGAGGGATCTACAATGAGCAGTTCTTC
CASSQETGGIYNEQFF
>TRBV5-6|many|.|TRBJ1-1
TGTGCCAGCGAGCTGTGGGGGTTTCCGAAAGCTTTCTTT
CASELWGFPKAFF
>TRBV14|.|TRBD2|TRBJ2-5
TGTGCCAGCAGCCGAGGGACTACCCAAGAGACCCAGTACTTC
CASSRGTTQETQYF
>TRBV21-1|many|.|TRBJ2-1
TGTGCCAGCAGCAGAGACCCCAGCTCCTACAATGAGCAGTTCTTC
CASSRDPSSYNEQFF
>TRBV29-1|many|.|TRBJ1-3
TGCAGCGTAGGGACGACGACAGCCGGAAACACCATATATTTT
CSVGTTTAGNTIYF
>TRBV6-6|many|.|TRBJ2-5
TGTGCCAGCAGTTACCCGATTGAGGAGACCCAGTACTTC
CASSYPIEETQYF
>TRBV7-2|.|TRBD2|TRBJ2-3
TGTGCCAGCAGCCCTACTAGCGTAGCGCAGTATTTT
CASSPTSVAQYF
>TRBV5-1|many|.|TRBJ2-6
TGCGCCAGCAGCTTGGTTGGGGCCAACGTCCTGACTTTC
CASSLVGANVLTF
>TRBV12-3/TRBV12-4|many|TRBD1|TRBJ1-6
TGTGCCAGCAGTTTCCGGGACAGGAATTCACCCCTCCACTTT
CASSFRDRNSPLHF
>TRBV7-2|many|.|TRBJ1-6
TGTGCCAGCAGCCTAGCAGCGAGCTCCTATAATTCACCCCTCCACTTT
CASSLAASSYNSPLHF
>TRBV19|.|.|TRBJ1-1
TGTGCCAGTAGTATAGGTCCGGGCTCGAACACTGAAGCTTTCTTT
CASSIGPGSNTEAFF
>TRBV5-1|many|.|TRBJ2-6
TGCGCCAGCAGCTTGGCGGGTGGTGGGGCCAACGTCCTGACTTTC
CASSLAGGGANVLTF
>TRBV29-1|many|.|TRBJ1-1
TGCAGCGTTGTTAGAGAAGCCATGAACACTGAAGCTTTCTTT
CSVVREAMNTEAFF
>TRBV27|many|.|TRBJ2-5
TGTGCCAGCAGTTCCATTGCGGGTCCGGAGACCCAGTACTTC
CASSSIAGPETQYF
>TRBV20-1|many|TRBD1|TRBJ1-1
TGCAGTGCTAGCGGGACAGGGAACAGGAGGACTGAAGCTTTCTTT
CSASGTGNRRTEAFF
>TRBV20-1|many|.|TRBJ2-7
TGCAGTGCTAGAGTGGGGAACTCCTACGAGCAGTACTTC
CSARVGNSYEQYF
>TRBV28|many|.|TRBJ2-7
TGTGCCAGCAGGGAGGGTGGATCCTACGAGCAGTACTTC
CASREGGSYEQYF
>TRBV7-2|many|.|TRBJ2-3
TGTGCCAGCAGCTTAGGGTCCGGGGTCCTGAATACGCAGTATTTT
CASSLGSGVLNTQYF
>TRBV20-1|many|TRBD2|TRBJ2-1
TGCAGTGCTAGACCTCTGGCGGGGGTACACAATGAGCAGTTCTTC
CSARPLAGVHNEQFF
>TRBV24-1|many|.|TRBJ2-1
TGTGCCACCAGTGAGCCGGGGGTTCGGGTGCAGTTCTTC
CATSEPGVRVQFF
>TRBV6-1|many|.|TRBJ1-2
TGTGCCAGCACCTTGGGACTAAGATATGGCTACACCTTC
CASTLGLRYGYTF
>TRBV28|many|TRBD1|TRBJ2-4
TGTGCCAGCAGTTCAACCCGACAGGGGGACATTCAGTACTTC
CASSSTRQGDIQYF
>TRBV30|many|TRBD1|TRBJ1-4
TGTGCCTGGAGTGCGGACAGGGAACCTCTGTTTTTT
CAWSADREPLFF
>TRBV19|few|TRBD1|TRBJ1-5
TGTGCCAGTAGTATCCCGGACAGGGGGCCATATCAGCCCCAGCATTTT
CASSIPDRGPYQPQHF
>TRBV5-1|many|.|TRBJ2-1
TGCGCCAGCAGCTCCTCTGACAGCTACAATGAGCAGTTCTTC
CASSSSDSYNEQFF
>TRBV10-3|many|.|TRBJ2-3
TGTGCCATCAGTGAGAACCCACGAGATACGCAGTATTTT
CAISENPRDTQYF
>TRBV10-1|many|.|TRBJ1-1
TGCGCCAGCAAGGGGGACGGACAGAACACTGAAGCTTTCTTT
CASKGDGQNTEAFF
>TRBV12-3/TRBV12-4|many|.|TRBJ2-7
TGTGCCAGCAGTTTTTATTTTGGATTCCGGGTGCAGTACTTC
CASSFYFGFRVQYF
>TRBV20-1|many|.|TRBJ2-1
TGCAGTGCTAGAGATCCGAAAAGGCGGGACTCCTACAATGAGCAGTTCTTC
CSARDPKRRDSYNEQFF
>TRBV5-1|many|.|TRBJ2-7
TGCGCCAGCGCGGAGGGAACTAAGCAGTACTTC
CASAEGTKQYF
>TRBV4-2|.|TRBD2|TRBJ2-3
TGTGCCAGCAGCCACCCCTCCGGGGGGGGCACAGATACGCAGTATTTT
CASSHPSGGGTDTQYF
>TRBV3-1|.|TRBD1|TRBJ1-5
TGTGCCAGCACCGACCGACAGGGGATCCAGCCCCAGCATTTT
CASTDRQGIQPQHF
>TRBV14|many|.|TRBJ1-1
TGTGCCAGCAGCTTATTTACAGTTAACACTGAAGCTTTCTTT
CASSLFTVNTEAFF
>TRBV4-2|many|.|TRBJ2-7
TGTGCCAGCAGCCAAGAAGGGAGGTCCTACGAGCAGTACTTC
CASSQEGRSYEQYF
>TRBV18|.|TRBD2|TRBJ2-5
TGTGCCAGCTCAGGCGGACTAGCGGATCAAGAGACCCAGTACTTC
CASSGGLADQETQYF
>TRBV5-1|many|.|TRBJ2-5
TGCGCCAGCAGCACTGGACAGACAGAGACCCAGTACTTC
CASSTGQTETQYF
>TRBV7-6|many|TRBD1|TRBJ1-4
TGTGCCAGCAGCCAGACAGGGACCTATAATGAAAAACTGTTTTTT
CASSQTGTYNEKLFF
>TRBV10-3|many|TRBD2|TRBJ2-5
TGTGCCATCAGTGCCCAAGCGGCTCTAGCGGTCCGAGAGACCCAGTACTTC
CAISAQAALAVRETQYF
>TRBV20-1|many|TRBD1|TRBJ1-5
TGCAGTGCAGCACAGGGGGCGGGACAGCCCCAGCATTTT
CSAAQGAGQPQHF
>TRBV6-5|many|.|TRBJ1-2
TGTGCCAGCAGTTGGGGGGGCTCTGGCTACACCTTC
CASSWGGSGYTF
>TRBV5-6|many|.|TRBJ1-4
TGTGCCAGCAGCTGGACCGGGGCGGTAATGGCTAATGAAAAACTGTTTTTT
CASSWTGAVMANEKLFF
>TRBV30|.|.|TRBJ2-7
TGTGCCTGGAGTGGGAAAGGCGAGCAGTACTTC
CAWSGKGEQYF
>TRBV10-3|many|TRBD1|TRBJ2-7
TGTGCCATCAGACCCGGGACAGCGACCTACGAGCAGTACTTC
CAIRPGTATYEQYF
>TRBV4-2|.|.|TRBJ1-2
TGTGCCAGCAGCCCCGGGCGCCGCGGGGGCTACACCTTC
CASSPGRRGGYTF
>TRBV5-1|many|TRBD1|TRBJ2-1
TGCGCCAGCAGCTTGGCCCGGACAGGGAATGAGCAGTTCTTC
CASSLARTGNEQFF
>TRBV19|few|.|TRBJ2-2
TGTGCCAGTACCCCGGGGTTGATTACCGGGGAGCTGTTTTTT
CASTPGLITGELFF
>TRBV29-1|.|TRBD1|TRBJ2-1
TGCAGCGTTGGGGGTAAGGGGGCGGGTGGGCAGTTCTTC
CSVGGKGAGGQFF
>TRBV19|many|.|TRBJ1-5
TGTGCCAGTACTAACCCGCGGACAGAGGCAAGGGAGCCCCAGCATTTT
CASTNPRTEAREPQHF
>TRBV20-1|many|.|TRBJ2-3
TGCAGTGCTAGTCGGCGATCTAGCACAGATACGCAGTATTTT
CSASRRSSTDTQYF
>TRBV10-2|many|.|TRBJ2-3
TGCGCCAGCAGTGAGACCGGTGGGAGCCCAGATACGCAGTATTTT
CASSETGGSPDTQYF
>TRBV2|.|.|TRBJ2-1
TGTGCCAGCAGTGAAAGGACAGGGAGGGTCAATGAGCAGTTCTTC
CASSERTGRVNEQFF
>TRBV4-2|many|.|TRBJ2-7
TGTGCCAGCAGCCTTAACATCCCCTCCGGGACGGTGTCCTACGAGCAGTACTTC
CASSLNIPSGTVSYEQYF
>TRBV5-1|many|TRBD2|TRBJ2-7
TGCGCCAGCAGCCTGGGACGGGAGGATGAGCAGTACTTC
CASSLGREDEQYF
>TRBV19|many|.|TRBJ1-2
TGTGCCAGTACCACAGACCGGGTGGATGGCTACACCTTC
CASTTDRVDGYTF